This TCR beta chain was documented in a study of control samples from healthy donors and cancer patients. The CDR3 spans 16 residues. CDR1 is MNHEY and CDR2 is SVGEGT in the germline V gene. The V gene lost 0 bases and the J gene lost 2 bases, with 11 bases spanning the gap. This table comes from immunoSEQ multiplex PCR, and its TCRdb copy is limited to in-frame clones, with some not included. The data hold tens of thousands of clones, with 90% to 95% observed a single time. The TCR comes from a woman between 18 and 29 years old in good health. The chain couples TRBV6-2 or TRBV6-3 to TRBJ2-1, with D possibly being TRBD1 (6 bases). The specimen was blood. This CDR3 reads CASSYSDSQAYNEQFF. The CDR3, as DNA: TGTGCCAGCAGTTACTCGGACAGCCAAGCCTACAATGAGCAGTTCTTC.